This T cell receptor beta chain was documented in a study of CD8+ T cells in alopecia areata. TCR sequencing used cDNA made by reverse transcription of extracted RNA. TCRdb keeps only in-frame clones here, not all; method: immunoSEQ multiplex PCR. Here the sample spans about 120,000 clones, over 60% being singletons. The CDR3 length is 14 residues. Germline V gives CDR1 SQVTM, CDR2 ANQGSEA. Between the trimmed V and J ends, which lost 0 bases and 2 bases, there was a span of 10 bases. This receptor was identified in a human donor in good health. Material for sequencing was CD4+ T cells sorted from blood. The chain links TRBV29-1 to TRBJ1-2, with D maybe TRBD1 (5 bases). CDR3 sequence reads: CSVEDRQGNYGYTF. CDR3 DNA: TGCAGCGTTGAAGATCGGCAGGGAAACTATGGCTACACCTTC.